A single sample is the source of the 31 T cell receptor beta chains below, sequenced in a study of blood T cell repertoires in COVID-19 (dated by TCRdb to the early 2020s). Receptors were amplified or captured by the immunoSEQ multiplex PCR assay. Entries here come from immuneACCESS through TCRdb and include only in-frame sequences with V and J called. Some clones fail to appear in such tables; in the studies checked, an unresolved V gene covers under half of the shortfall, and the cause of the remainder is unknown. The sample contains a few hundred thousand clones, 89% of them found a single time. The ten largest clones capture less than 5% of the sample. Sequences were obtained from peripheral blood. The receptors originated from a woman aged 55-70 years with COVID-19, enrolled during active disease.

The CDR3 region has the DNA TGCGCCAGCAGCTCCCTCACCGGTGAAGCTTTCTTT. Translated: CASSSLTGEAFF. The chain couples TRBV5-1 to TRBJ1-1; no clear D. V was clipped by 3 bases and J by 7 bases, with 10 bases between them. Germline V gene lookup returns CDR1 SGHRS and CDR2 YFSETQ. The CDR3 length is 12 residues.

The rearrangement links TRBV4-2 to TRBJ1-4; D is unresolved. Trimming took off 4 bases at V and 0 bases at J, with 12 bases between the two ends. The CDR3 contains 16 residues. Germline V gives CDR1 LGHNA, CDR2 YNFKEQ. In nucleotides, the CDR3 is TGTGCCAGCAGCCGATATAGTGAAGCAACTAATGAAAAACTGTTTTTT. It encodes CASSRYSEATNEKLFF.

V usage is TRBV6-5 and J usage is TRBJ1-2; D unclear. Germline V gene data show CDR1 as MNHEY and CDR2 as SVGAGI. This CDR3 spans 14 amino acids. Trimming removed 0 bases at V and 7 bases at J, with 12 bases between. In DNA form, the CDR3 reads TGTGCCAGCAGTTACTCGATTTCCCGGGTTGGCTACACCTTC. Its translation is CASSYSISRVGYTF.

The chain combines TRBV28 with TRBJ1-2; TRBD1 agrees at 10 bases. V shed 5 bases, J shed 10 bases, and the junction held 10 bases outside the gene matches. Germline V gives CDR1 MDHEN, CDR2 SYDVKM. The CDR3 loop spans 14 amino acids. CDR3 in DNA: TGTGCCAGCAGTCCCAGAGGGACAGGGGAAGTCTACACCTTC. It translates to CASSPRGTGEVYTF.

The chain carries TRBV30 and TRBJ1-5; TRBD1 is a possible D gene (6 bases). The CDR3 loop spans 13 amino acids. Germline V gene sequence: CDR1 GTSNPN, CDR2 SVGIG (reference sequence). Trimming left V 3 bases short and J 1 base short, with 7 bases between. CDR3 amino acids: CAWRQGSNQPQHF. The CDR3 coding sequence is TGTGCCTGGAGACAGGGAAGCAATCAGCCCCAGCATTTT.

The sample holds one count of this clone. CDR3 protein: CASSTSRTGGQPQHF. In DNA, the CDR3 is TGTGCCAGTAGTACCAGTCGGACAGGGGGCCAGCCCCAGCATTTT. The chain couples TRBV19 to TRBJ1-5; 11 bases line up with TRBD1. After removal of 4 bases from V and 7 bases from J, the junction contained 6 bases not matched to a gene. CDR1 is LNHDA, CDR2 SQIVND, per germline (reference sequence). The CDR3 covers 15 residues.

This clone was seen only once. This chain joins TRBV27 and TRBJ2-5; D ambiguous. V dropped 3 bases and J dropped 2 bases, with 13 bases sitting between them. The CDR3 length is 15 residues. Germline lookup yields CDR1 MNHEY and CDR2 SMNVEV (reference sequence). CDR3 sequence (DNA): TGTGCCAGCAGTTTGAGCCCTACCGGGCAAGAGACCCAGTACTTC. This translates into CASSLSPTGQETQYF.

The chain recombines TRBV19 with TRBJ1-3, with a tentative D call TRBD1 (5 bases). The CDR3 length is 14 residues. The V gene's germline CDR1 is LNHDA and CDR2 SQIVND (reference sequence). V lost 6 bases, J lost 0 bases, and 9 bases lay in between. As DNA, the CDR3 is TGTGCCAGTAGCGGACAACACTCTGGAAACACCATATATTTT. Protein product: CASSGQHSGNTIYF. The full variable domain, in which reference TRBV19 and TRBJ1-3 provide the parts outside the CDR3, is DGGITQSPKYLFRKEGQNVTLSCEQNLNHDAMYWYRQDPGQGLRLIYYSQIVNDFQKGDIAEGYSVSREKKESFPLTVTSAQKNPTAFYLCASSGQHSGNTIYFGEGSWLTVV.

This chain connects TRBV3-1 (or the pseudogene TRBV3-2) to TRBJ2-4; TRBD2 matches 14 bases. In germline, CDR1 is LGHDT, CDR2 YNNKEL (reference sequence). With 1 base clipped from V and 3 bases from J, the junction kept 5 bases outside the gene matches. This CDR3 has 18 residues. The DNA of the CDR3 is TGTGCCAGCAGCCAAGGACTAGCGGGGGGGACGAACAAAAACATTCAGTACTTC. Translation gives CASSQGLAGGTNKNIQYF.

CDR3 bases: TGTGCCAGCTCACCACTGAGCGGACAGGGGTATTCACCCCTCCACTTT. Amino acids: CASSPLSGQGYSPLHF. The J gene is TRBJ1-6, the V gene TRBV18; the match to TRBD1 covers 9 bases. Germline values: CDR1 KGHSH, CDR2 LQKENI. The V and J ends lost 1 base and 8 bases, in that order; junction bases with no gene match: 6. The length of the CDR3 is 16 residues. Filled out from reference TRBV18 and TRBJ1-6, the complete variable domain reads NAGVMQNPRHLVRRRGQEARLRCSPMKGHSHVYWYRQLPEEGLKFMVYLQKENIIDESGMPKERFSAEFPKEGPSILRIQQVVRGDSAAYFCASSPLSGQGYSPLHFGNGTRLTVT.

The chain employs TRBV19 and TRBJ2-3; D unresolved. Deletions cut 5 bases from V and 1 base from J, with 13 bases between. This CDR3 has 15 residues. Germline V gene sequence: CDR1 LNHDA, CDR2 SQIVND (reference sequence). The CDR3 region has the DNA TGTGCCAGTAGTCCGAGAAGCGACGGCACAGATACGCAGTATTTT. It specifies CASSPRSDGTDTQYF. The full variable domain, completed using reference TRBV19 and TRBJ2-3, is DGGITQSPKYLFRKEGQNVTLSCEQNLNHDAMYWYRQDPGQGLRLIYYSQIVNDFQKGDIAEGYSVSREKKESFPLTVTSAQKNPTAFYLCASSPRSDGTDTQYFGPGTRLTVL.

This clone was recorded a few times. CDR3 in DNA: TGTGCCAGCAGCCCAGTGGGACAGGGGGCAGTGTTAGAGGGCTACACCTTC. It translates to CASSPVGQGAVLEGYTF. The chain links TRBV9 to TRBJ1-2, with 12 bases fitting TRBD1. This CDR3 has 17 residues. V dropped 4 bases and J dropped 8; count of bases not matched to a gene: 15. Per the germline V gene, CDR1 is SGDLS and CDR2 is YYNGEE.

In the case of this clone: This specimen includes other DNA sequences encoding the same CDR3. J is TRBJ2-7 and V is TRBV5-1; tentatively, D is TRBD1 (5 bases). Germline V gene sequence: CDR1 SGHRS, CDR2 YFSETQ. V lost 0 bases and J lost 4, with 14 bases in between. This CDR3 contains 15 residues. The CDR3 sequence: CASSLGTGLLYEQYF. CDR3 in DNA: TGCGCCAGCAGCTTGGGTACAGGTTTACTATACGAGCAGTACTTC.

The chain links TRBV4-1 to TRBJ2-7; D is perhaps TRBD2 (6 bases). V was trimmed by 6 bases and J by 0 bases, leaving 15 bases between them. This CDR3 contains 15 residues. The V gene's germline CDR1 is MGHRA and CDR2 YSYEKL. CDR3 sequence reads: CASSRGSHNSYEQYF. Written as DNA, the CDR3 is TGCGCCAGCAGTCGGGGGTCCCACAACTCCTACGAGCAGTACTTC.

The chain combines TRBV6-5 with TRBJ2-7; 8 nucleotides line up with TRBD2. V trimming: 0 bases; J trimming: 0 bases; junction bases outside the gene matches: 4. This CDR3 is built from 16 residues. Germline V gene sequence: CDR1 MNHEY, CDR2 SVGAGI. The DNA of the CDR3 is TGTGCCAGCAGTTACTCCCCGGGGGGGAGCTCCTACGAGCAGTACTTC. It yields the protein CASSYSPGGSSYEQYF.

In regard to this clone: The same CDR3 is also encoded by other DNA sequences in this sample. The genes are TRBV7-2 and TRBJ2-5; tentatively, D is TRBD2 (7 bases). The CDR3 totals 15 residues. Between the trimmed V and J ends, which lost 0 bases and 5 bases, there was a span of 13 bases. The V gene's germline CDR1 is SGHTA and CDR2 FQGNSA. The CDR3 sequence is CASSLAGGPGETQYF. The CDR3 coding sequence is TGTGCCAGCAGCTTAGCGGGGGGGCCGGGGGAGACCCAGTACTTC. Using reference TRBV7-2 and TRBJ2-5 for the parts outside the CDR3, the full variable domain is GAGVSQSPSNKVTEKGKDVELRCDPISGHTALYWYRQSLGQGLEFLIYFQGNSAPDKSGLPSDRFSAERTGGSVSTLTIQRTQQEDSAVYLCASSLAGGPGETQYFGPGTRLLVL.

This clone has only a few counts. The chain recombines TRBV2 with TRBJ1-1, with D unclear. Germline assignment: CDR1 SNHLY and CDR2 FYNNEI. Trimming stripped 7 bases from V and 10 bases from J, with 19 bases between. This CDR3 is 13 amino acids long. CDR3 amino acids: CASIWVASSGAFF. The CDR3 region has the DNA TGTGCCAGCATTTGGGTAGCTTCCAGCGGAGCTTTCTTT.

The chain is built from TRBV9 and TRBJ1-3; D is undetermined. Germline assignment: CDR1 SGDLS and CDR2 YYNGEE. Trimming removed 2 bases from V and 0 bases from J, with 9 bases in between. This CDR3 contains 15 residues. The CDR3 sequence: CASSVLANSGNTIYF. As DNA, the CDR3 is TGTGCCAGCAGCGTTCTCGCGAACTCTGGAAACACCATATATTTT.

The J gene is TRBJ1-1, the V gene TRBV9, with no clear D. The V gene lost 1 base and the J gene lost 6 bases, with 13 bases spanning the gap. This CDR3 is 14 amino acids long. Germline V CDR1 and CDR2: SGDLS, YYNGEE. The CDR3 region is CASSVNPTPAEAFF. CDR3 coding DNA: TGTGCCAGCAGCGTAAACCCCACCCCGGCTGAAGCTTTCTTT.

This chain connects TRBV7-9 to TRBJ1-2; maybe TRBD1 (6 bases). The CDR3 extends over 15 amino acids. Trimming cost V 4 bases and J 4 bases, with 16 bases left between them. Germline V lookup: CDR1 SEHNR, CDR2 FQNEAQ (reference sequence). As DNA, the CDR3 is TGTGCCAGCAGCTCCCGGGCAGGGGTTGGCTATGGCTACACCTTC. Translated, it gives CASSSRAGVGYGYTF.

V and J are TRBV9 and TRBJ2-1; 12 bases fit TRBD2. The CDR3 loop spans 18 amino acids. J lost 0 bases, V lost 4 bases, and 8 bases had no gene match. Germline V gives CDR1 SGDLS, CDR2 YYNGEE. CDR3 sequence (DNA): TGTGCCAGCAGCCTCCGGACTAGCGGGGTTAGCTCCTACAATGAGCAGTTCTTC. Translated, it gives CASSLRTSGVSSYNEQFF.

The rearrangement joins TRBV20-1 to TRBJ1-5; TRBD1 might be the D (5 bases). Germline V gene sequence: CDR1 DFQATT, CDR2 SNEGSKA (reference sequence). CDR3 length: 11 residues. V gave up 5 bases and J gave up 9 bases, with 11 bases separating them. The CDR3 is CSAGTRGPQHF. In nucleotides, the CDR3 is TGCAGTGCTGGAACAAGGGGGCCCCAGCATTTT.

This clone was seen once. V is TRBV30 and J is TRBJ1-3; 9 bases agree with TRBD1. Germline CDR1 is GTSNPN and CDR2 is SVGIG (reference sequence). There are 15 residues in the CDR3. CDR3: CAYDGTGTFLNTIYF. CDR3 coding DNA: TGTGCTTATGATGGGACAGGGACTTTCCTAAACACCATATATTTT.

This clone has just one count. DNA for the CDR3: TGTGCCAGCAGCGTAGCTCAAGCACGGTTCTCATCCTACGAGCAGTACTTC. Translated, it gives CASSVAQARFSSYEQYF. V usage is TRBV9 and J usage is TRBJ2-7, with D hard to call. The germline V and J ends were trimmed by 0 bases and 1 base, with 17 bases remaining between them. CDR1 and CDR2 (germline): SGDLS, YYNGEE. The CDR3 is 17 residues long.

V and J are TRBV19 and TRBJ1-1; 9 bases are shared with TRBD1. Germline CDR1 and CDR2: LNHDA and SQIVND (reference sequence). V lost 6 bases to trimming and J lost 0 bases; unmatched junction nucleotides: 8. This CDR3 is 16 amino acids long. The DNA of the CDR3 is TGTGCCAGTAGCCCAGGGACAGGGAACGTGAACACTGAAGCTTTCTTT. As protein: CASSPGTGNVNTEAFF.

The chain joins TRBV5-1 to TRBJ2-5; TRBD2 agrees at 8 bases. This CDR3 is built from 14 residues. The ends lost 4 bases at V and 2 bases at J; junction bases unmatched: 4. Germline V CDR1 and CDR2: SGHRS, YFSETQ. This CDR3 is CASSNSGGQETQYF. Here the CDR3 DNA reads TGCGCCAGCAGCAATTCGGGGGGGCAAGAGACCCAGTACTTC.

This clone has just one count. The CDR3 loop is CASSTPGVSYNEQFF. CDR3 nucleotides: TGTGCCAGCAGTACCCCGGGGGTCTCCTACAATGAGCAGTTCTTC. V and J are TRBV28 and TRBJ2-1; D may be TRBD2 (6 bases). Trimming cost V 5 bases and J 0 bases, with 11 bases left between them. From germline, CDR1 is MDHEN and CDR2 SYDVKM. The CDR3 consists of 15 residues.

The chain is built from TRBV7-9 and TRBJ2-2, with 7 bases matching TRBD1. The CDR3 consists of 16 residues. Germline V gene data show CDR1 as SEHNR and CDR2 as FQNEAQ (reference sequence). J was trimmed by 5 bases and V by 4 bases; bases with no gene match: 10. This chain's CDR3 is CASSSDRVSRTGELFF. The DNA of the CDR3 is TGTGCCAGCAGCTCCGACAGGGTGAGCAGGACCGGGGAGCTGTTTTTT.

This rearrangement joins TRBV4-1 to TRBJ1-4; D may be TRBD1 (6 bases). The CDR3 has 18 residues. V was cut by 6 bases and J by 7 bases, with 27 bases left in between. Looked up from germline, CDR1 is MGHRA and CDR2 is YSYEKL. The CDR3 bases are TGCGCCAGCAGTCAATATACGGAGATACAGGGCAAGGGTGAAAAACTGTTTTTT. This gives the protein CASSQYTEIQGKGEKLFF.

A remark on this clone: The same CDR3 also results from other DNA sequences found in this sample. The chain is built from TRBV6-5 and TRBJ1-2, with 9 bases that match TRBD1. The germline CDR1 and CDR2 sequences are MNHEY and SVGAGI. V trimming: 0 bases; J trimming: 2 bases; junction bases outside the gene matches: 1. The CDR3 is 15 amino acids. The CDR3 bases are TGTGCCAGCAGTTACTCGACAGGGGGGAACTATGGCTACACCTTC. It yields the protein CASSYSTGGNYGYTF.

The chain links TRBV19 to TRBJ1-1; weak D call: TRBD1 (5 bases). The V gene's germline CDR1 is LNHDA and CDR2 SQIVND (reference sequence). CDR3 length: 16 residues. Trimming took off 9 bases at V and 1 base at J, with 21 bases between the two ends. CDR3 sequence: CASRGARAAKNTEAFF. The CDR3 DNA is TGTGCCAGCCGTGGGGCCCGGGCAGCTAAGAACACTGAAGCTTTCTTT.